The present T cell receptor (beta chain) was sequenced within a study of blood T cell repertoires in COVID-19 (dated by TCRdb to about 2020). Concerning the study at large: Samples covering the acute and convalescent phases of COVID-19 were provided by collaborators in the United States, Italy and Spain. The material from the prospective study consisted of cDNA or gDNA derived from T cells, B-cell-depleted T cells, or PBMCs. Subjects who had been exposed to COVID-19, were actively infected with it, or had recovered from it provided the deeply sampled blood TCRbeta repertoires that made up the dataset. The repertoires were released in a freely available public database meant as a resource for research on the immune response to SARS-CoV-2. Where HLA class I and class II types were available, the types were taken from metadata supplied by the sample provider, not from assay-based typing. The samples were drawn from two sources: the first 160 participants of the ongoing ImmuneRACE study, and fewer than 1,500 subjects contributed by 6 global collaborators. Nearly every sample came with metadata listing a de-identified subject ID, COVID-19 status, age in years and sex.

A remark on this clone: The antigen this receptor binds is unknown. Base qualities were left out, and no much larger clone turns up one base away.

TCRbeta CDR3 regions were amplified from genomic DNA using the immunoSEQ Assay, a bias-controlled multiplex PCR. For the original study's pipeline: Nucleated cell counts per sample were estimated from amplification of reference gene primers within the assay. Sequence reads were collapsed and filtered to measure the absolute abundance of every unique TCRbeta CDR3 rearrangement. Productive Simpson clonality was computed per sample as the square root of Simpson's diversity index over productive rearrangements. In TCRdb, the immuneACCESS table is reduced to in-frame sequences with V and J assigned. These tables do not hold every clone; where another copy was compared, an unresolved V gene accounts for under half, and the others remain unexplained. V and J calls plus clone size are reproduced from that table; the DNA served to infer D and trimming. For this sample the table gives 200,000 or so clones, of which about nine tenths were detected only once. The ten largest clonotypes hold 2.5% to 3% of the sample.

Broader findings and caveats from the paper: The amount of clinical and demographic metadata varied by source and participant and was provided uncurated.

Participants in the prospective study were enrolled through a virtual design, were aged roughly 18 to 100 years, and lived in about two dozen United States geographic areas. In the prospective study, cohorts were assigned on the basis of participant-reported clinical history obtained from a screening survey and a study questionnaire. For ImmuneRACE Cohort 3, a participant was defined as recovered based on two consecutive negative NP/OP PCR tests, clearance by a healthcare professional, or resolution of symptoms. Each participant in the prospective study had whole blood, serum and a nasopharyngeal or oropharyngeal swab collected by mobile phlebotomists. Prospective study participants could optionally give additional blood draws and questionnaires over a roughly 2-month period. Before DNA extraction, prospective study blood samples were shipped either frozen or at room temperature. The CDR1 and CDR2 encoded by the germline V gene (reference sequence) are SGHNT and YYREEE. Reading from cysteine to phenylalanine, the CDR3 counts 13 amino acids. Just CDR3 DNA is preserved here, 39 bases in frame from base 1. V is reduced by 0 bases and J by 3 bases, leaving a spacing of 7 bases between them.

Sequencing was done on a sample of PBMCs or T cells enriched from blood (not recorded which). The chain is encoded by TRBV5-4 joined to TRBJ2-7, with no confidently assigned D gene. The source is a young woman who had recovered from COVID-19. The nucleotide sequence is TGTGCCAGCAGCTTGGTTTCCAGCTACGAGCAGTACTTC. Its protein reads: CASSLVSSYEQYF.